Presented here are 19 T cell receptor beta chains from one specimen sequenced in a study of cytomegalovirus exposure and HLA in healthy donors. It was with 60 Vbeta and 13 Jbeta primers that the PCR ran. Sequenced by immunoSEQ multiplex PCR; TCRdb stores in-frame clones only, minus some. The sample has some 210,000 clones; over 75% are singletons. Material: PBMCs. Receptors originate from a woman in her 50s in good health and CMV-seropositive.

The chain links TRBV6-4 to TRBJ1-4; D not certain. This CDR3 is 13 amino acids long. CDR1 is MRHNA and CDR2 is SNTAGT in the germline V gene. V was shortened by 9 bases and J by 2 bases, with 10 bases between the two germline ends. CDR3: CASKVATNEKLFF. CDR3 in DNA: TGTGCCAGTAAGGTAGCTACTAATGAAAAACTGTTTTTT.

This clone has just one count. The chain has TRBV11-2 and TRBJ1-1; D is uncertain. Germline CDR1 and CDR2: SGHAT and FQNNGV. The CDR3 is 14 residues long. V was trimmed by 1 base and J by 1 base, leaving 7 bases between them. The CDR3 sequence is CASSLARENTEAFF. The CDR3 region has the DNA TGTGCCAGCAGCTTAGCCCGGGAGAACACTGAAGCTTTCTTT.

This chain links TRBV19 with TRBJ2-7, with 10 bases aligning to TRBD1. The CDR3 loop spans 15 amino acids. Germline trimming cut 5 bases from V and 2 bases from J; bases unmatched to any gene: 6. Germline values: CDR1 LNHDA, CDR2 SQIVND (reference sequence). Here the CDR3 DNA reads TGTGCCAGTAGTTCCGGGACAGGGGTGCCCTACGAGCAGTACTTC. Its translation: CASSSGTGVPYEQYF. The full variable domain, completed using reference TRBV19 and TRBJ2-7, is DGGITQSPKYLFRKEGQNVTLSCEQNLNHDAMYWYRQDPGQGLRLIYYSQIVNDFQKGDIAEGYSVSREKKESFPLTVTSAQKNPTAFYLCASSSGTGVPYEQYFGPGTRLTVT.

The rearrangement uses TRBV2 and TRBJ2-2, with TRBD2 as a possible D gene (6 bases). Germline-derived CDR1 and CDR2 are SNHLY and FYNNEI. The CDR3 sequence is 13 residues long. The V gene lost 4 bases and the J gene lost 5 bases, with 8 bases spanning the gap. The CDR3 sequence: CASSGRGTGELFF. DNA for the CDR3: TGTGCCAGCAGTGGGAGGGGAACCGGGGAGCTGTTTTTT.

This clone was found once. The CDR3: CASSPLTGSSGNTIYF. CDR3 in DNA: TGTGCCAGCAGTCCCTTGACAGGGTCATCTGGAAACACCATATATTTT. The chain has TRBV7-2 and TRBJ1-3; 7 bases are a match to TRBD1. V dropped 6 bases and J dropped 1; count of bases not matched to a gene: 9. CDR3 size: 16 residues. Germline V gene data show CDR1 as SGHTA and CDR2 as FQGNSA. Variable domain in full (rest from reference TRBV7-2 and TRBJ1-3): GAGVSQSPSNKVTEKGKDVELRCDPISGHTALYWYRQSLGQGLEFLIYFQGNSAPDKSGLPSDRFSAERTGGSVSTLTIQRTQQEDSAVYLCASSPLTGSSGNTIYFGEGSWLTVV.

The V gene is TRBV4-3, the J gene TRBJ2-3; D uncertain. Germline-derived CDR1 and CDR2 are LGHNA and YSLEER. The CDR3 loop spans 16 amino acids. V shed 0 bases and J shed 10 bases, with 20 bases lying between them. CDR3 sequence reads: CASSQDYVARRSAQYF. CDR3 DNA sequence: TGCGCCAGCAGCCAAGATTATGTCGCCAGAAGAAGTGCGCAGTATTTT.

This clone was picked up one time. The CDR3 nucleotides are TGTGCCAGCTCACCACAGGTACAGGCCAAGACGCAGTATTTT. This encodes CASSPQVQAKTQYF. The V call is TRBV18, the J call TRBJ2-3; D is possibly TRBD1 (5 bases). The CDR3 length is 14 residues. Germline CDR1 and CDR2: KGHSH and LQKENI. Trimming took 1 base from V and 9 from J, leaving 14 bases between them.

V usage is TRBV7-2 and J usage is TRBJ1-1; D is perhaps TRBD1 (5 bases). The CDR3 has 14 residues. Trimming took off 3 bases at V and 4 bases at J, with 12 bases between the two ends. The germline V gene encodes CDR1 SGHTA and CDR2 FQGNSA. CDR3 DNA sequence: TGTGCCAGCAGCTTCGGGGGGTTGGGCACTGAAGCTTTCTTT. It encodes CASSFGGLGTEAFF.

The table lists this clone with a count of one. The chain carries TRBV6-1 and TRBJ2-1; 7 bases map to TRBD1. This CDR3 region has 14 residues. CDR1 MNHNS and CDR2 SASEGT come from the germline V gene. The junction had 6 bases not matched to a gene; V was cut back by 6 bases and J by 4 bases. For the CDR3, the DNA is TGTGCCAGCAGGGAGGACAGGCTTTACAATGAGCAGTTCTTC. This translates into CASREDRLYNEQFF.

A word on this clone: The junction shows a germline mismatch at one end, possibly a read error. The genes are TRBV7-9 and TRBJ2-5; D gene unclear. The CDR3 length is 13 residues. From germline, CDR1 is SEHNR and CDR2 FQNEAQ (reference sequence). The chain's CDR3 is CASRLERLGTQYF. The CDR3 DNA sequence: TGTGCCAGCAGATTAGAGCGATTGGGGACCCAGTACTTC.

The rearrangement uses TRBV6-1 and TRBJ2-7; tentative D call: TRBD1 (6 bases). Per the germline V gene, CDR1 is MNHNS and CDR2 is SASEGT. The CDR3 runs to 15 residues. Trimming removed 5 bases from V and 9 bases from J, with 23 bases in between. In nucleotides, the CDR3 is TGTGCCAGCAGTAGGGAGATAACAGGGCTTTGGGGGCAGTACTTC. Its translation: CASSREITGLWGQYF.

V usage is TRBV11-2 and J usage is TRBJ1-2; perhaps TRBD1 as D (6 bases). V lost 6 bases and J lost 6, with 14 bases in between. Germline lookup yields CDR1 SGHAT and CDR2 FQNNGV. CDR3 length: 13 residues. CDR3 sequence: CASRGVPGDGYTF. The DNA for the CDR3 is TGTGCCAGCAGGGGGGTTCCAGGGGATGGCTACACCTTC.

The chain uses TRBV2 and TRBJ2-6, with 8 bases aligning to TRBD1. There are 16 residues in the CDR3. Unmatched junction bases numbered 6, after V lost 7 bases and J lost 1 base. Looked up from germline, CDR1 is SNHLY and CDR2 is FYNNEI. CDR3 bases: TGTGCCAGCAATCGCAGGGGGCGGTCTGGGGCCAACGTCCTGACTTTC. It yields the protein CASNRRGRSGANVLTF.

This chain links TRBV18 with TRBJ2-1; 8 bases agree with TRBD2. The length of the CDR3 is 14 residues. The junction had 5 bases not matched to a gene; V was cut back by 6 bases and J by 4 bases. Germline CDR1 KGHSH, CDR2 LQKENI. As DNA, the CDR3 is TGTGCCAGCTCCCGGGAGCGGGGGTACAATGAGCAGTTCTTC. Its translation is CASSRERGYNEQFF.

CDR3 region: CASRTESEKLFF. For the CDR3, the DNA is TGTGCCAGCAGGACGGAGTCTGAAAAACTGTTTTTT. The chain couples TRBV6-5 to TRBJ1-4; no clear D. The V and J ends lost 6 bases and 7 bases respectively, with 9 bases between them. This CDR3 is built from 12 residues. Germline V gives CDR1 MNHEY, CDR2 SVGAGI.

This clone was recorded once. The rearrangement joins TRBV19 to TRBJ1-1, with a tentative D call TRBD1 (6 bases). The germline V gene encodes CDR1 LNHDA and CDR2 SQIVND (reference sequence). Trimming stripped 5 bases from V and 1 base from J, with 14 bases between. This CDR3 comprises 15 residues. This CDR3 reads CASSPSDSPNTEAFF. The DNA for the CDR3 is TGTGCCAGTAGTCCTTCGGACAGCCCGAACACTGAAGCTTTCTTT.

This clone was detected only a few times. Other DNA sequences of this sample code for an identical CDR3. As DNA, the CDR3 is TGTGCCAGCAGCCTGGGGGGGAACACTGAAGCTTTCTTT. Its protein product is CASSLGGNTEAFF. The chain joins TRBV13 to TRBJ1-1, with a possible D match to TRBD1 (5 bases). The CDR3 is 13 residues long. V lost 5 bases to trimming and J lost 1 base, with 8 bases between them. Per the germline V gene, CDR1 is PRHDT and CDR2 is FYEKMQ (reference sequence).

V and J are TRBV7-9 and TRBJ1-1, with unresolved D. V lost 5 bases and J 4 bases, leaving 17 bases between the germline ends. The CDR3 is 15 amino acids. The germline gives CDR1 SEHNR, CDR2 FQNEAQ (reference sequence). The CDR3 region has the DNA TGTGCCAGCAGCCCTCCGTCGGGTGGGTTCACTGAAGCTTTCTTT. This codes for CASSPPSGGFTEAFF.

The chain couples TRBV27 to TRBJ2-1; 8 nucleotides line up with TRBD2. Trimming took 6 bases from V and 6 from J; bases not matched to a gene: 10. The CDR3 extends over 15 amino acids. Germline CDR1 MNHEY, CDR2 SMNVEV (reference sequence). The DNA for the CDR3 is TGTGCCAGCAGGGCGGAGCGGGGGCCACTCAATGAGCAGTTCTTC. This gives the protein CASRAERGPLNEQFF.